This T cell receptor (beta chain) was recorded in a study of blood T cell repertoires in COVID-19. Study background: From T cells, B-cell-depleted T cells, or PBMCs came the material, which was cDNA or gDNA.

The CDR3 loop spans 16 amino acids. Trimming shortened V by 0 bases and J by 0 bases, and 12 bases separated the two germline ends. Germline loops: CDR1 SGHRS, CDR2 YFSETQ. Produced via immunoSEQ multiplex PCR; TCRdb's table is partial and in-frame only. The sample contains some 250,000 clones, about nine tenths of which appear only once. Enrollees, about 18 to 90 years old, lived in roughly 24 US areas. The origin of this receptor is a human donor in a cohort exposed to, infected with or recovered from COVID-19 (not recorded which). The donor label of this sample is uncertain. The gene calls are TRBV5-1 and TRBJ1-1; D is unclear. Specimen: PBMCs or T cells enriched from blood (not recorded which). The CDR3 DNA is TGCGCCAGCAGCTTGGGATGGGCTGAGATGAACACTGAAGCTTTCTTT. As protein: CASSLGWAEMNTEAFF. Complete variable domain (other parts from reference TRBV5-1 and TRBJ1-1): KAGVTQTPRYLIKTRGQQVTLSCSPISGHRSVSWYQQTPGQGLQFLFEYFSETQRNKGNFPGRFSGRQFSNSRSEMNVSTLELGDSALYLCASSLGWAEMNTEAFFGQGTRLTVV.